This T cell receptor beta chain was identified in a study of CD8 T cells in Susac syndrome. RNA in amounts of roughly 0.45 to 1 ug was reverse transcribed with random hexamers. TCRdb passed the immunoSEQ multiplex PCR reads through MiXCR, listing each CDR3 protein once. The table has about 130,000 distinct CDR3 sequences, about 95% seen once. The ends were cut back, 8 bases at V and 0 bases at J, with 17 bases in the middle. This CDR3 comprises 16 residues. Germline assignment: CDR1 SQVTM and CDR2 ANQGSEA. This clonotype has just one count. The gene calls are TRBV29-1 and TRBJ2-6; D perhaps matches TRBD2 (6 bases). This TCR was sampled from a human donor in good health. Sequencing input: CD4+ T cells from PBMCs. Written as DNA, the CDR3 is TGCAGCCTAACCGGGACTGAAAGCTCTGGGGCCAACGTCCTGACTTTC. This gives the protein CSLTGTESSGANVLTF.